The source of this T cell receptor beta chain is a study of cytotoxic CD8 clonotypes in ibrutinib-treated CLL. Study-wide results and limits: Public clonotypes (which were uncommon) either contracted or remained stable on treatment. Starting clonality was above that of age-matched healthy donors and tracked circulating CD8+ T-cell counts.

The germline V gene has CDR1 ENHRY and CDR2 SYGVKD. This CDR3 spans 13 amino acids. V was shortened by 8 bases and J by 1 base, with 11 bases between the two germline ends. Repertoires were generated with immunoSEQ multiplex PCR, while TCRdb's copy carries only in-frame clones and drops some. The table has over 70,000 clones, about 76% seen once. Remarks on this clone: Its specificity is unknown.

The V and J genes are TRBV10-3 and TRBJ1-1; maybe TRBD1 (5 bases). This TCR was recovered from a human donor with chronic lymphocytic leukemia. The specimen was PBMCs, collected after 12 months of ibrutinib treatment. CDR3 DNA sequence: TGTGCCATCTCGGGCAGGGAGAACACTGAAGCTTTCTTT. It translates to CAISGRENTEAFF.